These 10 T cell receptor beta chains originate from one sample sequenced in a study of radiation and T cells in renal cell carcinoma. Time point of the sample: baseline pretreatment blood. The treatment was: 15 Gy SBRT to primary tumor, nephrectomy 4 weeks later. Only in-frame clones appear in the TCRdb table, and some are missing; sequencing was by immunoSEQ multiplex PCR. The sample consists of approximately 100,000 clones, around 88% of them appearing once. Sequencing was performed on blood, taken from a patient whose treatment included radiotherapy and nephrectomy. The source of these receptors is a middle-aged man with renal cell carcinoma.

A remark on this clone: The junction departs from germline at one end; a sequencing error may be responsible. CDR3 bases: TGTGCTAGCAGCCCAGGGGAGAGCTCCTACAATGAGCAGTTCTTC. It is translated as CASSPGESSYNEQFF. The chain carries TRBV7-7 and TRBJ2-1, with a possible D match to TRBD1 (6 bases). The CDR3 has 15 residues. The germline V gene has CDR1 SSHAT and CDR2 FNYEAQ (reference sequence). Filled out from reference TRBV7-7 and TRBJ2-1, the complete variable domain reads GAGVSQSPRYKVTKRGQDVTLRCDPISSHATLYWYQQALGQGPEFLTYFNYEAQPDKSGLPSDRFSAERPEGSISTLTIQRTEQRDSAMYRCASSPGESSYNEQFFGPGTRLTVL.

The chain has TRBV7-2 and TRBJ2-1; D remains unclear. The V and J ends lost 4 bases and 5 bases respectively, with 12 bases between them. The CDR3 is 14 residues long. Germline V gene lookup returns CDR1 SGHTA and CDR2 FQGNSA. The CDR3 bases are TGTGCCAGCAGCTCCCGGATCACCCACAATGAGCAGTTCTTC. Translated, it gives CASSSRITHNEQFF.

The chain has TRBV4-1 and TRBJ2-7, with a tentative D call TRBD2 (8 bases). Trimming shortened V by 4 bases and J by 3 bases, and 16 bases separated the two germline ends. In germline, CDR1 is MGHRA, CDR2 YSYEKL. CDR3 length: 15 amino acids. The CDR3 here is CASSPHRGLDYEQYF. The CDR3, as DNA: TGCGCCAGCAGCCCCCACAGGGGACTAGACTACGAGCAGTACTTC.

The chain employs TRBV4-1 and TRBJ2-3; 8 nucleotides agree with TRBD2. CDR3 length: 17 amino acids. The J segment lost 2 bases and the V segment lost 0 bases, leaving 7 bases of the junction unmatched. Looked up from germline, CDR1 is MGHRA and CDR2 is YSYEKL. CDR3 sequence (DNA): TGCGCCAGCAGCCAAGATGGGAGCGGGAGCTTCACAGATACGCAGTATTTT. Its protein product is CASSQDGSGSFTDTQYF.

This clone was detected only once. This chain uses TRBV2 with TRBJ2-1; a possible D gene is TRBD1 (5 bases). There are 15 residues in the CDR3. CDR1 and CDR2 from the germline V gene are SNHLY and FYNNEI. V was clipped by 1 base and J by 3 bases, with 10 bases between them. CDR3 sequence: CASSEEGLGYNEQFF. For the CDR3, the DNA is TGTGCCAGCAGTGAAGAGGGGTTAGGCTACAATGAGCAGTTCTTC.

The CDR3 sequence is CASRPGGAKETQYF. The CDR3 nucleotides are TGTGCCAGCAGACCCGGAGGGGCCAAAGAGACCCAGTACTTC. This chain joins TRBV6-6 and TRBJ2-5; TRBD2 might be the D (6 bases). Trimming removed 6 bases from V and 3 bases from J, with 14 bases in between. The CDR3 is 14 residues long. Per germline, CDR1 MNHNY and CDR2 SVGAGI (reference sequence).

The chain recombines TRBV9 with TRBJ2-2, with D perhaps TRBD1 (6 bases). Trimming removed 3 bases from V and 1 base from J, with 7 bases in between. Germline CDR1 reads SGDLS; CDR2 reads YYNGEE. CDR3 size: 14 residues. The chain's CDR3 is CASSEGQNTGELFF. CDR3 bases: TGTGCCAGCAGCGAGGGACAGAACACCGGGGAGCTGTTTTTT.

CDR3 protein: CASSYRGGGVNTEAFF. The CDR3 DNA reads as TGTGCCAGCAGTTACCGTGGGGGGGGTGTGAACACTGAAGCTTTCTTT. This chain joins TRBV6-5 and TRBJ1-1; perhaps TRBD1 as D (5 bases). The germline V gene has CDR1 MNHEY and CDR2 SVGAGI. The ends were cut back, 2 bases at V and 0 bases at J, with 13 bases in the middle. This CDR3 is built from 16 residues.

The chain has TRBV11-2 and TRBJ2-1; no definite D call. This CDR3 has 17 amino acids. Germline CDR1 reads SGHAT; CDR2 reads FQNNGV. V was cut by 2 bases and J by 0 bases, with 14 bases left in between. The CDR3 spells CASSLSVGKRSYNEQFF. The CDR3 DNA follows: TGTGCCAGCAGCTTATCCGTGGGGAAACGCTCCTACAATGAGCAGTTCTTC.

The rearrangement uses TRBV5-1 and TRBJ2-1; 8 nucleotides match TRBD2. CDR1 is SGHRS, CDR2 YFSETQ, per germline. V lost 4 bases, J lost 4 bases, and 7 bases stayed unmatched. There are 15 residues in the CDR3. CDR3: CASSPLAGSYNEQFF. The CDR3 DNA follows: TGCGCCAGCAGCCCTCTAGCGGGTTCTTACAATGAGCAGTTCTTC.